Following are 25 T cell receptor beta chains from one sample sequenced in a study of blood T cell repertoires in COVID-19. Produced via immunoSEQ multiplex PCR; TCRdb's table is partial and in-frame only. This table has 250,000 to 300,000 clones, 65% to 90% appearing once. The sample comprised peripheral blood. The receptor source for this set is a man between 45 and 60 years old with active or convalescent COVID-19.

V gene TRBV28 combines with J gene TRBJ1-4; 9 positions match TRBD1. Losses at the gene ends were 7 bases for V and 8 bases for J; bases not matched to a gene: 8. The CDR3 extends over 14 amino acids. Germline V gene sequence: CDR1 MDHEN, CDR2 SYDVKM. CDR3 DNA sequence: TGTGCCAGCATGGACGGGACAGGGCTAGAAAAACTGTTTTTT. Protein: CASMDGTGLEKLFF.

This chain uses TRBV7-8 with TRBJ1-5; 8 bases map to TRBD1. The V gene's germline CDR1 is SGHVS and CDR2 FQNEAQ. The trim removed 5 bases at V and 6 bases at J, leaving 15 bases unmatched. This CDR3 has 17 residues. The CDR3 region has the DNA TGTGCCAGCAGCCTCAACCCGGGGACAGGTTACGGTCAGCCCCAGCATTTT. As protein: CASSLNPGTGYGQPQHF.

This sequence joins TRBV19 and TRBJ1-5; D is possibly TRBD1 (5 bases). In germline, CDR1 is LNHDA, CDR2 SQIVND (reference sequence). The CDR3 runs 15 residues. Trimming removed 7 bases from V and 2 bases from J, with 15 bases in between. The CDR3 region is CASKVRGAGNQPQHF. The CDR3 DNA reads TGTGCCAGTAAAGTGCGGGGCGCGGGCAATCAGCCCCAGCATTTT.

This clone was recorded a few times. The chain recombines TRBV5-4 with TRBJ2-7; TRBD2 might be the D (5 bases). From germline, CDR1 is SGHNT and CDR2 YYREEE (reference sequence). This CDR3 region has 12 residues. V lost 5 bases, J lost 3 bases, and 9 bases lay in between. CDR3 region: CASRPGIYEQYF. As DNA, the CDR3 is TGTGCCAGCAGGCCCGGGATCTACGAGCAGTACTTC. The whole variable domain, remainder taken from reference TRBV5-4 and TRBJ2-7, is ETGVTQSPTHLIKTRGQQVTLRCSSQSGHNTVSWYQQALGQGPQFIFQYYREEENGRGNFPPRFSGLQFPNYSSELNVNALELDDSALYLCASRPGIYEQYFGPGTRLTVT.

The chain has TRBV18 and TRBJ1-1; TRBD1 is a possible D gene (5 bases). Germline V gene lookup returns CDR1 KGHSH and CDR2 LQKENI. With 3 bases removed from V and 4 bases from J, the gap between germline ends came to 12 bases. The CDR3 length is 14 residues. This chain's CDR3 is CASSPSRVGTEAFF. CDR3 DNA: TGTGCCAGCTCACCTTCCAGGGTCGGCACTGAAGCTTTCTTT.

As for this clone: The sample contains more than one DNA sequence encoding this CDR3. The chain has TRBV3-1 (or the pseudogene TRBV3-2) and TRBJ2-5; possibly TRBD2 for D (6 bases). V gave up 4 bases and J gave up 2 bases, with 8 bases separating them. This CDR3 region has 13 residues. Germline V gene sequence: CDR1 LGHDT, CDR2 YNNKEL (reference sequence). In DNA, the CDR3 is TGTGCCAGCAGCCTAGGACTACAAGAGACCCAGTACTTC. Amino acids: CASSLGLQETQYF.

This rearrangement joins TRBV11-2 to TRBJ2-1; TRBD1 is a possible D gene (5 bases). Trimming removed 4 bases from V and 9 bases from J, with 16 bases in between. The CDR3 consists of 14 residues. CDR1 is SGHAT, CDR2 FQNNGV, per germline. DNA for the CDR3: TGTGCCAGCAGCTCGGATGGTTGGGGCAGTGAGCAGTTCTTC. This translates into CASSSDGWGSEQFF.

This chain uses TRBV11-2 with TRBJ2-1; 8 bases map to TRBD2. The germline CDR1 and CDR2 sequences are SGHAT and FQNNGV. The CDR3 is made up of 17 amino acids. With 2 bases clipped from V and 0 bases from J, the junction kept 6 bases outside the gene matches. CDR3 sequence: CASSLSVSGASYNEQFF. As DNA, the CDR3 is TGTGCCAGCAGCTTATCGGTTAGCGGGGCCTCCTACAATGAGCAGTTCTTC.

This rearrangement joins TRBV14 to TRBJ1-1, with a tentative D call TRBD1 (6 bases). V was cut by 4 bases and J by 3 bases, with 12 bases left in between. Germline V gives CDR1 SGHDN, CDR2 FVKESK. This CDR3 is built from 14 residues. This chain's CDR3 is CASSPQGSDTEAFF. CDR3 DNA sequence: TGTGCCAGCAGCCCTCAGGGGTCGGACACTGAAGCTTTCTTT.

This rearrangement joins TRBV10-3 to TRBJ2-3; D remains ambiguous. Trimming pared 8 bases from V and 2 bases from J, leaving 11 bases between. CDR3 size: 13 residues. The germline gives CDR1 ENHRY, CDR2 SYGVKD. This chain's CDR3 is CAISRSPTDTQYF. The CDR3 bases are TGTGCCATCTCTAGAAGTCCCACAGATACGCAGTATTTT.

As for this clone: In the same sample, other DNA sequences code for this CDR3. The rearrangement joins TRBV7-2 to TRBJ2-1; 8 positions match TRBD2. This CDR3 has 14 amino acids. The junction had 3 bases not matched to a gene; V was cut back by 3 bases and J by 5 bases. The germline gives CDR1 SGHTA, CDR2 FQGNSA. CDR3 amino acids: CASSLWREDNEQFF. The CDR3 DNA reads TGTGCCAGCAGCTTGTGGCGGGAGGACAATGAGCAGTTCTTC.

V usage is TRBV2 and J usage is TRBJ1-1; 9 positions agree with TRBD1. Trimming cost V 6 bases and J 5 bases; bases outside gene matches: 13. The germline CDR1 and CDR2 sequences are SNHLY and FYNNEI. The CDR3 is 16 amino acids. Here the CDR3 reads CASSGQGPRVSTEAFF. Written as DNA, the CDR3 is TGTGCCAGCAGCGGACAGGGGCCCAGAGTTAGTACTGAAGCTTTCTTT.

J is TRBJ2-2 and V is TRBV11-1; the D gene is possibly TRBD2 (5 bases). CDR3 length: 13 residues. V was shortened by 3 bases and J by 6 bases, with 8 bases between the two germline ends. CDR1 SGHAT and CDR2 FQDESV come from the germline V gene (reference sequence). The DNA for the CDR3 is TGTGCCAGCAGCTTCGGAGCGGCCGGGGAGCTGTTTTTT. Amino acid sequence: CASSFGAAGELFF. Full variable domain (outside the CDR3, taken from reference TRBV11-1 and TRBJ2-2): EAEVAQSPRYKITEKSQAVAFWCDPISGHATLYWYRQILGQGPELLVQFQDESVVDDSQLPKDRFSAERLKGVDSTLKIQPAELGDSAMYLCASSFGAAGELFFGEGSRLTVL.

As DNA, the CDR3 is TGTGCCATCAGTCAGGGGGTCGGGGAGCTGTTTTTT. This sequence encodes CAISQGVGELFF. This rearrangement joins TRBV10-3 to TRBJ2-2, with 7 nucleotides matching TRBD1. The CDR3 has 12 residues. V shed 5 bases, J shed 7 bases, and the junction held 1 base outside the gene matches. Germline lookup yields CDR1 ENHRY and CDR2 SYGVKD.

This chain connects TRBV4-1 to TRBJ2-7, with 9 bases fitting TRBD1. The CDR3 has 16 amino acids. With V trimmed by 0 bases and J by 7 bases, 10 bases remained unmatched. Germline assignment: CDR1 MGHRA and CDR2 YSYEKL. CDR3 nucleotide sequence: TGCGCCAGCAGCCAAGATTGGGGGGGACAGGGCGTGGAGCAGTACTTC. Translated: CASSQDWGGQGVEQYF.

The V and J genes are TRBV5-6 and TRBJ1-1; 8 bases line up with TRBD1. The V segment lost 6 bases and the J segment 2 bases; nucleotides outside the gene matches: 9. In germline, CDR1 is SGHDT, CDR2 YYEEEE. This CDR3 comprises 15 residues. In nucleotides, the CDR3 is TGTGCCAGCACCCAGGACAGGGCCCTAAACACTGAAGCTTTCTTT. This sequence encodes CASTQDRALNTEAFF.

V is TRBV19 and J is TRBJ1-2, with a tentative D call TRBD1 (5 bases). The germline V and J ends were trimmed by 8 bases and 4 bases, with 8 bases remaining between them. Looked up from germline, CDR1 is LNHDA and CDR2 is SQIVND (reference sequence). The CDR3 length is 11 residues. CDR3 amino acids: CASRDSYGYTF. CDR3 coding DNA: TGTGCCAGTCGTGACAGCTATGGCTACACCTTC.

The V gene is TRBV7-9, the J gene TRBJ2-1; a weak D match, TRBD2 (6 bases). The germline V gene has CDR1 SEHNR and CDR2 FQNEAQ (reference sequence). This CDR3 is 17 amino acids long. Trimming shortened V by 3 bases and J by 7 bases, and 22 bases separated the two germline ends. The CDR3 reads CASSFGTGTPEGNEQFF. The CDR3 nucleotides read TGTGCCAGCAGCTTCGGGACCGGGACTCCCGAGGGGAATGAGCAGTTCTTC. Combining the CDR3 with reference TRBV7-9 and TRBJ2-1 gives the whole variable domain DTGVSQNPRHKITKRGQNVTFRCDPISEHNRLYWYRQTLGQGPEFLTYFQNEAQLEKSRLLSDRFSAERPKGSFSTLEIQRTEQGDSAMYLCASSFGTGTPEGNEQFFGPGTRLTVL.

This clone has more than one count but fewer than ten. V gene TRBV11-2 combines with J gene TRBJ1-6; D uncertain. The V end lost 1 base, the J end lost 10 bases, and 17 bases lay between the germline ends. The CDR3 runs to 16 residues. The V gene's germline CDR1 is SGHAT and CDR2 FQNNGV. This CDR3 reads CASSLGHGSTRSPLHF. In DNA, the CDR3 is TGTGCCAGCAGCTTAGGCCACGGGTCGACGAGGTCACCCCTCCACTTT.

The chain employs TRBV6-1 and TRBJ2-7; D is uncertain. Germline assignment: CDR1 MNHNS and CDR2 SASEGT. V was cut by 3 bases and J by 6 bases, with 3 bases left in between. This CDR3 region has 10 residues. The CDR3 here is CASSEREQYF. The CDR3 region has the DNA TGTGCCAGCAGTGAGCGCGAGCAGTACTTC.

This sequence joins TRBV5-1 and TRBJ2-5; tentatively, D is TRBD2 (6 bases). From germline, CDR1 is SGHRS and CDR2 YFSETQ. The CDR3 runs 15 residues. V lost 4 bases, J lost 4 bases, and 17 bases lay in between. The CDR3 here is CASSPSDYRRETQYF. The CDR3 DNA sequence: TGCGCCAGCAGCCCGTCGGACTATCGACGAGAGACCCAGTACTTC. Using reference TRBV5-1 and TRBJ2-5 for the parts outside the CDR3, the full variable domain is KAGVTQTPRYLIKTRGQQVTLSCSPISGHRSVSWYQQTPGQGLQFLFEYFSETQRNKGNFPGRFSGRQFSNSRSEMNVSTLELGDSALYLCASSPSDYRRETQYFGPGTRLLVL.

The chain has TRBV28 and TRBJ1-1; D is ambiguous. Trimming left V 3 bases short and J 4 bases short, with 18 bases between. Germline V gene sequence: CDR1 MDHEN, CDR2 SYDVKM. This CDR3 is 16 amino acids long. The CDR3 reads CASSFLLSGGRTEAFF. For the CDR3, the DNA is TGTGCCAGCAGTTTCTTACTTTCCGGAGGACGCACTGAAGCTTTCTTT. Full variable domain (missing parts from reference TRBV28 and TRBJ1-1): DVKVTQSSRYLVKRTGEKVFLECVQDMDHENMFWYRQDPGLGLRLIYFSYDVKMKEKGDIPEGYSVSREKKERFSLILESASTNQTSMYLCASSFLLSGGRTEAFFGQGTRLTVV.

This clone was detected once. The chain carries TRBV29-1 and TRBJ2-4; 7 bases fit TRBD2. Unmatched junction bases numbered 10, after V lost 7 bases and J lost 4 bases. The CDR3 consists of 14 residues. Germline CDR1 SQVTM, CDR2 ANQGSEA. The CDR3 loop is CSAFVGTIKNIQYF. The CDR3 coding sequence is TGCAGCGCTTTCGTCGGGACTATTAAAAACATTCAGTACTTC.

The V and J genes are TRBV3-1 (or the pseudogene TRBV3-2) and TRBJ2-5, with 10 bases fitting TRBD1. Germline V gene sequence: CDR1 LGHDT, CDR2 YNNKEL (reference sequence). V was clipped by 4 bases and J by 5 bases; unmatched bases: 7. The CDR3 is made up of 15 amino acids. CDR3 bases: TGTGCCAGCAGCCCCCGGAGGGGACAGGGGGAGACCCAGTACTTC. Translating gives CASSPRRGQGETQYF.

The V gene is TRBV5-1, the J gene TRBJ1-1; D not certain. From germline, CDR1 is SGHRS and CDR2 YFSETQ. The CDR3 totals 16 residues. The V end lost 0 bases, the J end lost 2 bases, and 14 bases lay between the germline ends. The CDR3 protein is CASSLDLAGTNTEAFF. In DNA, the CDR3 is TGCGCCAGCAGCTTGGACCTTGCGGGTACCAACACTGAAGCTTTCTTT.